The clone carrying this T cell receptor (beta chain) was seen once. The antigen is undetermined. J was trimmed by 7 bases and V by 6 bases; bases with no gene match: 9. Looked up from germline, CDR1 is MDHEN and CDR2 is SYDVKM. The CDR3 has 15 amino acids. Sequencing used immunoSEQ multiplex PCR; TCRdb keeps in-frame clones, though not all of them. This sample has fewer than 150,000 clones, with 84% found just once. The data are from a study of cytotoxic CD8 clonotypes in ibrutinib-treated CLL. Study summary: Partial response was seen in about 24 patients and complete response in 2; after median roughly 66 months, about 15 stayed remitted, around twelve progressed. Regarding the study as a whole: Circulating CD8+ T-cell counts were tracked by baseline clonality, which exceeded that of age-matched healthy donors.

The origin of this receptor is a human donor with chronic lymphocytic leukemia. The chain uses TRBV28 and TRBJ1-4, with 9 bases identical to TRBD1. Here the sequenced sample was PBMCs, taken after 24 months of ibrutinib treatment. The CDR3 DNA reads TGTGCCAGCAGCTCTCCGGGACAGGGCAGTGAAAAACTGTTTTTT. Residues: CASSSPGQGSEKLFF.